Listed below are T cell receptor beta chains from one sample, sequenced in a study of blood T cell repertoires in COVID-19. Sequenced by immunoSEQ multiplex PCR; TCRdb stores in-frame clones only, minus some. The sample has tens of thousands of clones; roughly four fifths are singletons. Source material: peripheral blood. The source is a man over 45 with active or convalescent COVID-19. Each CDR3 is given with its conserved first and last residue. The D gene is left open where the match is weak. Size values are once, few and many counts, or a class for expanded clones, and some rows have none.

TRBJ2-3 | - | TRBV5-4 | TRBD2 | TGTGCCAGTTCAGATGCTAGCGGGGAAGATACGCAGTATTTT | CASSDASGEDTQYF
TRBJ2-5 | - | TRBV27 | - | TGTGCCAGCAGTAACTACTTACAAGAGACCCAGTACTTC | CASSNYLQETQYF
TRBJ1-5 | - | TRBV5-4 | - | TGTGCCAGCAGCTTGTACGGAGGGAGTCAGCCCCAGCATTTT | CASSLYGGSQPQHF
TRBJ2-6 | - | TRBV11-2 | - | TGTGCCAGCAGCTCCCTCATGGGAGTCTCTGGGGCCAACGTCCTGACTTTC | CASSSLMGVSGANVLTF
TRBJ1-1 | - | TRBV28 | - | TGTGCCAGCAGGCCGAGCGAGGCCCAGCCAACCGCTGAAGCTTTCTTT | CASRPSEAQPTAEAFF
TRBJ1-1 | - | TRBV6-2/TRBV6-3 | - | TGTGCCAGCAGTTATGGGGGGAGCACTGAAGCTTTCTTT | CASSYGGSTEAFF
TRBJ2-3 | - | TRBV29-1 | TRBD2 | TGCAGCGTTGAAGCTAGCGGGGGGGTAGCAGATACGCAGTATTTT | CSVEASGGVADTQYF
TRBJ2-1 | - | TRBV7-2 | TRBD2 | TGTGCCAGCAGCCCCGGACTAGCAACCTACAATGAGCAGTTCTTC | CASSPGLATYNEQFF
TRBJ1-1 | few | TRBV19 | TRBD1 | TGTGCCAGTACCTGGGACAGGGGGTGGACTGAAGCTTTCTTT | CASTWDRGWTEAFF
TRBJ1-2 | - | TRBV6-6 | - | TGTGCCAGCACCCAGACAGAGAGCTACTATGGCTACACCTTC | CASTQTESYYGYTF
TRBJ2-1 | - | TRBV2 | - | TGTGCCAGCAGAAAGGACAGAACCTACAATGAGCAGTTCTTC | CASRKDRTYNEQFF
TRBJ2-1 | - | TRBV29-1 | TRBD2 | TGCAGCGTTCAAGGACTAGCGGGGGGTGAGCAGTTCTTC | CSVQGLAGGEQFF
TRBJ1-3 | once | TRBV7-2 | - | TGTGCCAGCAGCCCGGTCCAGGGGCCAGGAAACACCATATATTTT | CASSPVQGPGNTIYF
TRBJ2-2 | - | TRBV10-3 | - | TGTGCCATCAGCCCTGGGGGCTTCACCGGGGAGCTGTTTTTT | CAISPGGFTGELFF
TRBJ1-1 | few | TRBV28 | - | TGTGCCAGCAGTCTGGGCTTCGGTGAAGCTTTCTTT | CASSLGFGEAFF
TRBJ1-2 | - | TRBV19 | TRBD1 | TGTGCCAGTAGGATTACCGGGACAGTTGGCTACACCTTC | CASRITGTVGYTF
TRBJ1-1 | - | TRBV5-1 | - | TGCGCCAGCAGCTTGGGGCCACAGGGAGAGGGCACTGAAGCTTTCTTT | CASSLGPQGEGTEAFF
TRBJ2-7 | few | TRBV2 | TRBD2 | TGTGCCAGCAGACCCACTAGCGGGGGGGCTCGGGAGCAGTACTTC | CASRPTSGGAREQYF
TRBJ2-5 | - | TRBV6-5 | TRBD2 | TGTGCCAGCAGCCGACTAGCGGGGCCCCAAGAGACCCAGTACTTC | CASSRLAGPQETQYF
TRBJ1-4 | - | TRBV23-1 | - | TGCGCCAGCAGTCAAGCGGACATAAATGAAAAACTGTTTTTT | CASSQADINEKLFF
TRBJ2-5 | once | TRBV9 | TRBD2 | TGTGCCAGCAGCACCCTAGCGGGGCAAGAGACCCAGTACTTC | CASSTLAGQETQYF
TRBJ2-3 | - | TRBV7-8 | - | TGTGCCAGCAGCTTAGGAGGGAATCTGGGTACAGATACGCAGTATTTT | CASSLGGNLGTDTQYF
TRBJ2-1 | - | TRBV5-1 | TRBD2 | TGCGCCAGCAGCTTGGAGAAAACCGGGACTAGCGGTTCAAGTTCCTACAATGAGCAGTTCTTC | CASSLEKTGTSGSSSYNEQFF
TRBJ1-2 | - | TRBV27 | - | TGTGCCAGCAGTTTATCGCGGGCAGAGTCTCGATATGGCTACACCTTC | CASSLSRAESRYGYTF
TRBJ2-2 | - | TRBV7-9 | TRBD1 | TGTGCCAGCAGCCGGGACAGCCATCTCGGGGACACCGGGGAGCTGTTTTTT | CASSRDSHLGDTGELFF
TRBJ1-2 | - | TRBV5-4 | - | TGTGCCAGCAGCTCCGCGGGGGGGATCGGCTACACCTTC | CASSSAGGIGYTF